The 10 T cell receptor beta chains below come from one sample, sequenced in a study of early T cells in non-severe SARS-CoV-2 infection. TCRdb ran MiXCR on the 5' RACE reads and lists one entry per CDR3 protein. This sample has more than 40,000 distinct CDR3 sequences, with more than 4.5% found just once. This specimen was whole blood, taken at baseline. The receptor source for this set is an adult who was a healthcare worker with PCR-confirmed SARS-CoV-2 infection or an uninfected control (not recorded which).

In regard to this clonotype: This may come from a read error, since a much larger clone is one base off. This chain uses TRBV5-8 with TRBJ2-1; 10 bases match TRBD2. The CDR3 extends over 14 amino acids. V lost 1 base to trimming and J lost 9 bases; unmatched junction nucleotides: 4. Germline V gene lookup returns CDR1 SGHTS and CDR2 YDEGEE. CDR3 DNA: TGTGCCAGCAGCTTGACTAGCGGGACGGCTGAGCAGTTCTTC. Translated: CASSLTSGTAEQFF.

The chain carries TRBV6-9 and TRBJ2-7, with 7 bases matching TRBD2. Trimming at V came to 1 base and at J to 5 bases, leaving 11 bases not matched to a gene. This CDR3 has 16 amino acids. Germline loops: CDR1 MNHGY, CDR2 SVAAGI. The CDR3 bases are TGTGCCAGCAGTTATTTTTGTTGGACTAGTCATCACGAGCAGTACTTC. Residues: CASSYFCWTSHHEQYF.

This clonotype came up many times. The rearrangement uses TRBV20-1 and TRBJ2-1; TRBD2 matches at 10 bases. This CDR3 is built from 13 residues. The germline gives CDR1 DFQATT, CDR2 SNEGSKA (reference sequence). V was clipped by 5 bases and J by 9 bases; unmatched bases: 7. The CDR3 sequence: CSARPSGSVEQFF. The CDR3 DNA reads as TGCAGTGCTCGCCCTAGCGGGAGCGTTGAGCAGTTCTTC.

Many counts were recorded for this clonotype. The chain has TRBV18 and TRBJ1-5, with D perhaps TRBD1 (5 bases). In germline, CDR1 is KGHSH, CDR2 LQKENI. The V end lost 5 bases, the J end lost 1 base, and 12 bases lay between the germline ends. The CDR3 contains 15 residues. The CDR3 nucleotides are TGTGCCAGCTCATCGGGGGGTGGAAGCAATCAGCCCCAGCATTTT. This encodes CASSSGGGSNQPQHF.

The chain joins TRBV12-3 or TRBV12-4 to TRBJ2-5; 8 bases align to TRBD2. CDR3 length: 15 amino acids. With V trimmed by 3 bases and J by 1 base, 4 bases remained unmatched. The CDR3 protein is CASSFTSGLQETQYF. The CDR3 DNA is TGTGCCAGCAGTTTTACTAGCGGTCTCCAAGAGACCCAGTACTTC.

There are many counts of this clonotype. The chain couples TRBV6-5 to TRBJ1-2; D perhaps matches TRBD1 (5 bases). Trimming pared 6 bases from V and 6 bases from J, leaving 17 bases between. Germline CDR1 reads MNHEY; CDR2 reads SVGAGI. There are 14 residues in the CDR3. The CDR3 is CASSSGPGIHGYTF. CDR3 nucleotide sequence: TGTGCCAGCAGCTCGGGACCTGGGATTCATGGCTACACCTTC.

In this sample, this clonotype turned up a few times. The chain employs TRBV20-1 and TRBJ2-7, with 7 bases aligning to TRBD1. CDR1 is DFQATT, CDR2 SNEGSKA, per germline (reference sequence). With 1 base clipped from V and 4 bases from J, the junction kept 16 bases outside the gene matches. The CDR3 length is 17 residues. The CDR3 nucleotides are TGCAGTGCTAGAGCTCGAGTTAGGCAGGGGGTCTTGTACGAGCAGTACTTC. Translated: CSARARVRQGVLYEQYF.

V and J are TRBV4-1 and TRBJ2-1; 9 nucleotides match TRBD1. Germline CDR1 and CDR2: MGHRA and YSYEKL. The CDR3 extends over 17 amino acids. V shed 0 bases, J shed 1 base, and the junction held 4 bases outside the gene matches. CDR3: CASSQDPGTGSYNEQFF. CDR3 nucleotides: TGCGCCAGCAGCCAAGATCCCGGGACAGGGTCCTACAATGAGCAGTTCTTC.

There are many counts of this clonotype. For the CDR3, the DNA is TGTGCCAGCATGTCGGTGAAAGAGCTAAACATTCAGTACTTC. Amino acids: CASMSVKELNIQYF. V gene TRBV12-3 or TRBV12-4 combines with J gene TRBJ2-4; D unresolved. V was trimmed by 7 bases and J by 6 bases, leaving 16 bases between them. The CDR3 contains 14 residues.

This clonotype has at least ten counts. CDR3 amino acids: CAWRLGGQGETQYF. DNA of the CDR3: TGTGCCTGGAGGTTAGGCGGCCAGGGAGAGACCCAGTACTTC. This rearrangement joins TRBV30 to TRBJ2-5; tentatively, D is TRBD1 (5 bases). This CDR3 has 14 amino acids. V lost 3 bases to trimming and J lost 4 bases, with 15 bases between them. Germline V CDR1 and CDR2: GTSNPN, SVGIG (reference sequence).